Following are 30 T cell receptor beta chains from one sample sequenced in a study of blood T cell repertoires in COVID-19. Clones were sequenced by immunoSEQ multiplex PCR, and TCRdb holds only the in-frame ones, with some missing. The table includes 300,000 to 450,000 clones, around 87% detected once. Sequences were obtained from peripheral blood. The origin of the receptors is a woman aged 55-75 years with COVID-19, enrolled during active disease.

In this sample, this clone turned up once. The chain is built from TRBV14 and TRBJ2-1; 12 bases match TRBD2. The CDR3 runs to 15 residues. CDR1 is SGHDN, CDR2 FVKESK, per germline. V dropped 0 bases and J dropped 10; count of bases not matched to a gene: 4. The CDR3 DNA follows: TGTGCCAGCAGCCAAGATCTAGCGGGGGGGCGAGAGCAGTTCTTC. This gives the protein CASSQDLAGGREQFF.

The chain uses TRBV2 and TRBJ1-1; D not certain. The V end lost 6 bases, the J end lost 0 bases, and 17 bases lay between the germline ends. CDR1 is SNHLY, CDR2 FYNNEI, per germline. The CDR3 runs 16 residues. The CDR3 DNA follows: TGTGCCAGCAGGCCGGGAAGGCTTGAGGTGAACACTGAAGCTTTCTTT. Protein: CASRPGRLEVNTEAFF.

The gene calls are TRBV9 and TRBJ1-1, with D possibly TRBD1 on 6 matching bases. The CDR3 contains 15 residues. V was pared by 5 bases and J by 0 bases, with 14 bases between. The germline CDR1 and CDR2 sequences are SGDLS and YYNGEE. The CDR3 reads CASSGYGQLNTEAFF. For the CDR3, the DNA is TGTGCCAGCAGTGGGTATGGACAGTTGAACACTGAAGCTTTCTTT.

With respect to this clone: The conserved final phenylalanine or tryptophan is absent from the CDR3, which likely points to a read error. The limits of the CDR3 on the DNA are not certain, so only TCRdb's listed CDR3 is given. The J gene is TRBJ2-4, the V gene TRBV7-3; TRBD2 is the table's D call and was not checked against the DNA. The CDR3 is 11 amino acids in total, end residues counted. The germline V gene encodes CDR1 SGHTA and CDR2 FQGTGA. CDR3 sequence reads: CASSLAANRSP.

The chain is built from TRBV4-2 and TRBJ2-1; 9 nucleotides agree with TRBD1. This CDR3 contains 15 residues. Germline trimming cut 2 bases from V and 6 bases from J; bases unmatched to any gene: 5. CDR1 LGHNA and CDR2 YNFKEQ come from the germline V gene. CDR3 bases: TGTGCCAGCAGCCAATCTGGGACAGGGCCCAATGAGCAGTTCTTC. Amino acid sequence: CASSQSGTGPNEQFF.

The chain employs TRBV19 and TRBJ2-1; TRBD1 aligns across 7 bases. V shed 7 bases and J 9 bases; nucleotides not matched to a gene: 12. The CDR3 consists of 14 residues. CDR1 is LNHDA, CDR2 SQIVND, per germline (reference sequence). The CDR3 region is CASIDRDSDPEQFF. The CDR3 DNA is TGTGCCAGTATAGACCGGGACAGCGACCCTGAGCAGTTCTTC.

The chain recombines TRBV15 with TRBJ1-2; TRBD1 might be the D (6 bases). Germline V gene sequence: CDR1 LNHNV, CDR2 YYDKDF (reference sequence). This CDR3 contains 16 residues. Trimming pared 1 base from V and 3 bases from J, leaving 15 bases between. CDR3 amino acids: CATSRAETGLDYGYTF. In DNA, the CDR3 is TGTGCCACCAGCAGAGCCGAGACAGGATTAGACTATGGCTACACCTTC.

The rearrangement joins TRBV20-1 to TRBJ1-1; 10 bases agree with TRBD1. The CDR3 spans 13 residues. V gave up 3 bases and J gave up 5 bases; unmatched junction bases: 3. The V gene's germline CDR1 is DFQATT and CDR2 SNEGSKA (reference sequence). The CDR3 protein is CSASWDRGTEAFF. For the CDR3, the DNA is TGCAGTGCTAGTTGGGACAGGGGAACTGAAGCTTTCTTT.

This chain links TRBV28 with TRBJ2-1; TRBD2 matches 8 bases. From germline, CDR1 is MDHEN and CDR2 SYDVKM. This CDR3 comprises 17 residues. Trimming cost V 2 bases and J 9 bases; bases outside gene matches: 15. CDR3 DNA sequence: TGTGCCAGCAGTTTAGTGGTCCTAGCGGGTGTGGTGGGTGAGCAGTTCTTC. Amino acids: CASSLVVLAGVVGEQFF.

The chain couples TRBV19 to TRBJ1-2; 8 nucleotides match TRBD1. The germline CDR1 and CDR2 sequences are LNHDA and SQIVND (reference sequence). V gave up 4 bases and J gave up 4 bases; unmatched junction bases: 2. The length of the CDR3 is 13 residues. CDR3 amino acids: CASSKDRVYGYTF. DNA of the CDR3: TGTGCCAGTAGTAAGGACAGGGTCTATGGCTACACCTTC.

This clone was detected only once. The gene calls are TRBV9 and TRBJ1-2, with D hard to call. Germline values: CDR1 SGDLS, CDR2 YYNGEE. The CDR3 consists of 16 residues. V was clipped by 4 bases and J by 0 bases, with 16 bases between them. CDR3 DNA: TGTGCCAGCAGCCTAACCGGGAACGCAGCTAACTATGGCTACACCTTC. Amino acid sequence: CASSLTGNAANYGYTF.

V usage is TRBV7-8 and J usage is TRBJ1-1; D perhaps matches TRBD1 (6 bases). Trimming cost V 1 base and J 4 bases, with 13 bases left between them. CDR1 and CDR2 (germline): SGHVS, FQNEAQ. There are 15 residues in the CDR3. The CDR3 region has the DNA TGTGCCAGCAGCTTAGTAACAGGGTTGGGCACTGAAGCTTTCTTT. Translating gives CASSLVTGLGTEAFF.

This clone was seen more than once but under ten times. The V call is TRBV7-3, the J call TRBJ1-4; 11 bases map to TRBD1. In germline, CDR1 is SGHTA, CDR2 FQGTGA. J lost 0 bases, V lost 3 bases, and 0 bases had no gene match. The CDR3 is 16 amino acids. CDR3 bases: TGTGCCAGCAGCTTGGGACAGGGGGCAACTAATGAAAAACTGTTTTTT. Amino acids: CASSLGQGATNEKLFF.

A word on this clone: At one end, the junction sequence differs from germline, possibly due to a read error. This sequence joins TRBV28 and TRBJ2-2, with D perhaps matching TRBD1 (6 bases). Germline V CDR1 and CDR2: MDHEN, SYDVKM. CDR3 size: 14 residues. The CDR3 DNA reads TGTGCCAGCCGTTTGGCAGGGGAGACCGGGGAGCTGTTTTTT. This codes for CASRLAGETGELFF.

CDR3 bases: TGCGCCAGCAGGCGACAGGGGGATGGAAACACCATATATTTT. It codes for CASRRQGDGNTIYF. The chain joins TRBV4-1 to TRBJ1-3; 9 bases map to TRBD1. The CDR3 consists of 14 residues. With V trimmed by 6 bases and J by 3 bases, 3 bases remained unmatched. Germline V lookup: CDR1 MGHRA, CDR2 YSYEKL.

In its sample, this clone was seen a few times. The chain carries TRBV19 and TRBJ1-1, with TRBD1 as a possible D gene (6 bases). CDR3 length: 11 amino acids. The germline gives CDR1 LNHDA, CDR2 SQIVND (reference sequence). V lost 5 bases, J lost 8 bases, and 9 bases lay in between. This CDR3 is CASSGTGEAFF. CDR3 nucleotide sequence: TGTGCCAGTAGTGGAACAGGGGAAGCTTTCTTT. Filled out from reference TRBV19 and TRBJ1-1, the complete variable domain reads DGGITQSPKYLFRKEGQNVTLSCEQNLNHDAMYWYRQDPGQGLRLIYYSQIVNDFQKGDIAEGYSVSREKKESFPLTVTSAQKNPTAFYLCASSGTGEAFFGQGTRLTVV.

This clone was recorded only once. The rearrangement links TRBV6-2 or TRBV6-3 to TRBJ1-3, with a possible D match to TRBD1 (5 bases). In germline, CDR1 is MNHEY, CDR2 SVGEGT. There are 14 residues in the CDR3. The V end was cut by 0 bases, the J end by 2 bases, with 5 bases between. DNA of the CDR3: TGTGCCAGCAGTTACTCGGGGCCTGGAAACACCATATATTTT. Its protein product is CASSYSGPGNTIYF.

The chain couples TRBV4-1 to TRBJ2-3; possible D gene TRBD1, 5 bases. CDR1 is MGHRA and CDR2 is YSYEKL in the germline V gene. The ends were cut back, 0 bases at V and 2 bases at J, with 21 bases in the middle. The CDR3 length is 19 residues. The DNA of the CDR3 is TGCGCCAGCAGCCAAGACTGGGGCCCTACTCACGCCCTCACAGATACGCAGTATTTT. It specifies CASSQDWGPTHALTDTQYF.

The CDR3 is CASSQKMWGQNYGYTF. The CDR3 DNA follows: TGTGCCAGCAGCCAAAAAATGTGGGGACAGAACTATGGCTACACCTTC. The J gene is TRBJ1-2, the V gene TRBV3-1 (or the pseudogene TRBV3-2); 7 bases match TRBD1. The CDR3 covers 16 residues. The V segment lost 2 bases and the J segment 2 bases; nucleotides outside the gene matches: 8. The V gene's germline CDR1 is LGHDT and CDR2 YNNKEL (reference sequence).

The V call is TRBV29-1, the J call TRBJ2-7, with 7 nucleotides matching TRBD2. The CDR3 is made up of 12 amino acids. The germline gives CDR1 SQVTM, CDR2 ANQGSEA. The V and J ends lost 3 bases and 4 bases, in that order; junction bases with no gene match: 3. The CDR3 spells CSVEGRGYEQYF. Here the CDR3 DNA reads TGCAGCGTTGAGGGGCGGGGGTACGAGCAGTACTTC.

The rearrangement links TRBV11-1 to TRBJ1-2, with unresolved D. Germline CDR1 reads SGHAT; CDR2 reads FQDESV (reference sequence). Trimming stripped 2 bases from V and 5 bases from J, with 9 bases between. There are 13 residues in the CDR3. The CDR3 DNA follows: TGTGCCAGCAGCTTAAATGAGGCGTATGGCTACACCTTC. Protein: CASSLNEAYGYTF.

The CDR3 is CASSQVTGTEQYF. Written as DNA, the CDR3 is TGCGCCAGCAGCCAAGTTACAGGGACCGAGCAGTACTTC. The chain combines TRBV5-1 with TRBJ2-7, with TRBD1 as a possible D gene (6 bases). V gave up 4 bases and J gave up 6 bases, with 14 bases separating them. The CDR3 consists of 13 residues. Per the germline V gene, CDR1 is SGHRS and CDR2 is YFSETQ. The variable domain in full, completed from reference TRBV5-1 and TRBJ2-7, reads KAGVTQTPRYLIKTRGQQVTLSCSPISGHRSVSWYQQTPGQGLQFLFEYFSETQRNKGNFPGRFSGRQFSNSRSEMNVSTLELGDSALYLCASSQVTGTEQYFGPGTRLTVT.

This rearrangement joins TRBV5-1 to TRBJ1-2; D is undetermined. Germline CDR1 reads SGHRS; CDR2 reads YFSETQ. The CDR3 runs 13 residues. V lost 2 bases to trimming and J lost 6 bases, with 11 bases between them. CDR3: CASSFWAENGYTF. The CDR3 bases are TGCGCCAGCAGCTTTTGGGCAGAGAATGGCTACACCTTC.

The genes are TRBV14 and TRBJ2-3, with a tentative D call TRBD2 (5 bases). The ends were cut back, 0 bases at V and 8 bases at J, with 9 bases in the middle. The CDR3 length is 13 residues. The germline gives CDR1 SGHDN, CDR2 FVKESK. CDR3: CASSQDLRGTQYF. The CDR3 region has the DNA TGTGCCAGCAGCCAAGATCTCCGGGGTACGCAGTATTTT.

This chain joins TRBV18 and TRBJ2-3, with TRBD2 identical over 9 bases. There are 16 residues in the CDR3. Germline V lookup: CDR1 KGHSH, CDR2 LQKENI. V trimming: 1 base; J trimming: 4 bases; junction bases outside the gene matches: 6. The CDR3 nucleotides are TGTGCCAGCTCACCACTGGGACTAGCAGTCTCAGATACGCAGTATTTT. It specifies CASSPLGLAVSDTQYF. The whole variable domain, filled in from reference TRBV18 and TRBJ2-3, reads NAGVMQNPRHLVRRRGQEARLRCSPMKGHSHVYWYRQLPEEGLKFMVYLQKENIIDESGMPKERFSAEFPKEGPSILRIQQVVRGDSAAYFCASSPLGLAVSDTQYFGPGTRLTVL.

Remarks on this clone: An end of the junction differs from the germline gene, which may be a read error. The J gene is TRBJ2-7, the V gene TRBV5-1, with D possibly TRBD1 on 6 matching bases. The CDR3 has 14 amino acids. Germline V gene sequence: CDR1 SGHRS, CDR2 YFSETQ. The CDR3 DNA sequence: TGCGCCAGCAGCTCCCCGACAGGCTCCCACGAGCAGTACTTC. It encodes CASSSPTGSHEQYF. Full variable domain (outside the CDR3, taken from reference TRBV5-1 and TRBJ2-7): KAGVTQTPRYLIKTRGQQVTLSCSPISGHRSVSWYQQTPGQGLQFLFEYFSETQRNKGNFPGRFSGRQFSNSRSEMNVSTLELGDSALYLCASSSPTGSHEQYFGPGTRLTVT.

The V gene is TRBV6-5, the J gene TRBJ2-5; D may be TRBD2 (6 bases). Germline V lookup: CDR1 MNHEY, CDR2 SVGAGI. The CDR3 sequence is 15 residues long. V gave up 8 bases and J gave up 5 bases, with 21 bases separating them. The CDR3 sequence is CASRRVGEVPETQYF. CDR3 sequence (DNA): TGTGCCAGCCGCCGTGTTGGGGAGGTTCCTGAGACCCAGTACTTC.

The V and J genes are TRBV28 and TRBJ2-3; TRBD2 agrees at 13 bases. CDR1 is MDHEN and CDR2 is SYDVKM in the germline V gene. CDR3 size: 16 residues. V trimming: 2 bases; J trimming: 10 bases; junction bases outside the gene matches: 9. This CDR3 reads CASSLRTSGGVSAQYF. The CDR3 DNA reads TGTGCCAGCAGTTTAAGGACTAGCGGGGGTGTTAGTGCGCAGTATTTT.

This sequence joins TRBV4-1 and TRBJ1-5; TRBD1 matches 9 bases. Germline V lookup: CDR1 MGHRA, CDR2 YSYEKL. The V and J ends lost 1 base and 4 bases, in that order; junction bases with no gene match: 5. The CDR3 runs to 16 residues. The CDR3 region has the DNA TGCGCCAGCAGCCAAGGGATAGGGACAGGGAATCAGCCCCAGCATTTT. Protein sequence: CASSQGIGTGNQPQHF.

This chain connects TRBV4-1 to TRBJ2-7, with a tentative D call TRBD2 (7 bases). Between the trimmed V and J ends, which lost 2 bases and 13 bases, there was a span of 21 bases. In germline, CDR1 is MGHRA, CDR2 YSYEKL. The CDR3 loop spans 14 amino acids. CDR3 region: CASSQKLGGGAKYF. For the CDR3, the DNA is TGCGCCAGCAGCCAAAAGTTGGGAGGGGGGGCTAAATACTTC.